The 27 T cell receptor beta chains reported below all come from one sample, sequenced in a study of glioma-infiltrating T cells. Using RNA template, CDR3s of TCR alpha and beta were amplified with iRepertoire arm-PCR. MiXCR was run by TCRdb on the multiplex PCR reads, yielding one entry per CDR3 protein. Of around 90,000 distinct CDR3 sequences listed, 35% to 45% are singletons. The sample comprised glioma tissue, nonneoplastic brain tissue, or PBMCs (not recorded which). Receptors originate from a human donor with low-grade glioma or glioblastoma, undergoing nonglioma brain surgery, or in good health (not recorded which).

The gene calls are TRBV6-1 and TRBJ2-2; D gene ambiguous. The germline gives CDR1 MNHNS, CDR2 SASEGT. CDR3 length: 14 residues. The V end was cut by 6 bases, the J end by 7 bases, with 15 bases between. Here the CDR3 DNA reads TGTGCCAGCAGCCAACAAAAGGGAAACGGGGAGCTGTTTTTT. Translated, it gives CASSQQKGNGELFF.

The sample holds many counts of this clonotype. The genes are TRBV7-6 and TRBJ2-1; D ambiguous. CDR1 is SGHVS and CDR2 is FNYEAQ in the germline V gene. Deletions cut 2 bases from V and 5 bases from J, with 10 bases between. The CDR3 runs 14 residues. CDR3: CASSLQLRDNEQFF. Here the CDR3 DNA reads TGTGCCAGCAGCTTACAACTTCGGGACAATGAGCAGTTCTTC.

The chain is built from TRBV2 and TRBJ1-3; 12 bases fit TRBD1. The CDR3 consists of 18 residues. Germline V gives CDR1 SNHLY, CDR2 FYNNEI. V dropped 0 bases and J dropped 0; count of bases not matched to a gene: 3. DNA for the CDR3: TGTGCCAGCAGTGAAGCCGGGACAGGGGGCCTCTCTGGAAACACCATATATTTT. Encoded protein: CASSEAGTGGLSGNTIYF.

The V gene is TRBV2, the J gene TRBJ2-7; 8 positions agree with TRBD2. The CDR3 extends over 12 amino acids. Germline CDR1 is SNHLY and CDR2 is FYNNEI. After removal of 5 bases from V and 6 bases from J, the junction contained 3 bases not matched to a gene. The CDR3 spells CASSQTSGEQYF. CDR3 bases: TGTGCCAGCAGTCAAACTAGCGGCGAGCAGTACTTC.

This clonotype was detected ten times or more. The gene calls are TRBV28 and TRBJ1-2; no reliable D call. The CDR3 runs to 12 residues. Germline V CDR1 and CDR2: MDHEN, SYDVKM. V was trimmed by 3 bases and J by 0 bases, leaving 2 bases between them. The CDR3 reads CASSFPNYGYTF. In DNA, the CDR3 is TGTGCCAGCAGTTTCCCTAACTATGGCTACACCTTC.

This clonotype was observed many times. CDR3 DNA sequence: TGTGCCAGCAGTTACTCGGCGCAAAGGGGCTACGAGCAGTACTTC. This encodes CASSYSAQRGYEQYF. The chain is built from TRBV6-5 and TRBJ2-7, with a possible D match to TRBD1 (5 bases). This CDR3 comprises 15 residues. Germline lookup yields CDR1 MNHEY and CDR2 SVGAGI. The V and J ends lost 0 bases and 3 bases respectively, with 12 bases between them.

This clonotype came up many times. The CDR3 spells CASSLGGASTDTQYF. The CDR3 DNA follows: TGTGCCAGCAGCTTGGGCGGGGCAAGCACAGATACGCAGTATTTT. V and J are TRBV5-4 and TRBJ2-3; D possibly corresponds to TRBD2 (6 bases). The V end was cut by 0 bases, the J end by 0 bases, with 8 bases between. Germline values: CDR1 SGHNT, CDR2 YYREEE (reference sequence). The CDR3 runs 15 residues.

A note on this clonotype: A much larger clone differs by one base, so this may be a read error. The CDR3 bases are TGCAGCGCTGTGATGAACACTGAAGCTTTCTTT. This gives the protein CSAVMNTEAFF. The gene calls are TRBV29-1 and TRBJ1-1, with D unresolved. The CDR3 consists of 11 residues. The germline V and J ends were trimmed by 7 bases and 0 bases, with 6 bases remaining between them. Germline lookup yields CDR1 SQVTM and CDR2 ANQGSEA.

This clonotype was detected only once. The chain is built from TRBV20-1 and TRBJ1-1, with a tentative D call TRBD1 (5 bases). The CDR3 has 12 residues. CDR1 DFQATT and CDR2 SNEGSKA come from the germline V gene (reference sequence). This CDR3 is CSAPDSNTEAFF. In nucleotides, the CDR3 is TGCAGCGCCCCTGACAGTAACACTGAAGCTTTCTTT.

On this clonotype: This could be a read error, since a much larger clone is one nucleotide away. Here the CDR3 reads CASSQDGQGAGEQCF. As DNA, the CDR3 is TGCGCCAGCAGCCAAGACGGACAGGGGGCTGGCGAGCAGTGCTTC. The chain employs TRBV4-1 and TRBJ2-7; 11 bases match TRBD1. The CDR3 runs to 15 residues. In germline, CDR1 is MGHRA, CDR2 YSYEKL.

CDR3 sequence reads: CASSPWGAWGYTF. CDR3 sequence (DNA): TGTGCCAGCAGCCCGTGGGGGGCGTGGGGCTACACCTTC. The rearrangement joins TRBV7-8 to TRBJ1-2, with D perhaps matching TRBD1 (6 bases). Germline CDR1 is SGHVS and CDR2 is FQNEAQ. This CDR3 is 13 amino acids long. Trimming stripped 5 bases from V and 8 bases from J, with 15 bases between.

The gene calls are TRBV19 and TRBJ1-4, with D possibly TRBD1 on 6 matching bases. CDR3 length equals 11 residues. CDR1 is LNHDA and CDR2 is SQIVND in the germline V gene (reference sequence). V shed 6 bases and J shed 8 bases, with 7 bases lying between them. The CDR3 DNA is TGTGCCAGTAGGACAGGCGAAAAACTGTTTTTT. This encodes CASRTGEKLFF.

This clonotype was recorded many times. The chain carries TRBV6-1 and TRBJ1-2; D is unresolved. The ends were cut back, 10 bases at V and 3 bases at J, with 12 bases in the middle. Germline V lookup: CDR1 MNHNS, CDR2 SASEGT. This CDR3 has 12 amino acids. CDR3 in DNA: TGTGCCACTAGAGACGGACACTATGGCTACACCTTC. Amino acid sequence: CATRDGHYGYTF.

Relative to its sample, this clonotype is medium-sized. The chain is built from TRBV15 and TRBJ1-1; D is uncertain. In germline, CDR1 is LNHNV, CDR2 YYDKDF (reference sequence). V lost 0 bases to trimming and J lost 1 base, with 6 bases between them. The CDR3 length is 14 residues. The CDR3 DNA reads TGTGCCACCAGCAGAGATTGGGCGAACACTGAAGCTTTCTTT. Protein sequence: CATSRDWANTEAFF.

This clonotype was seen ten or more times. J is TRBJ1-2 and V is TRBV2; D remains ambiguous. The germline V gene encodes CDR1 SNHLY and CDR2 FYNNEI. CDR3 length: 14 residues. With 2 bases removed from V and 4 bases from J, the gap between germline ends came to 11 bases. DNA of the CDR3: TGTGCCAGCAGTGAAAGGCGAGGCAGCTATGGCTACACCTTC. It encodes CASSERRGSYGYTF.

A word on this clonotype: Mismatch with germline at one junction end may stem from a read error. The chain has TRBV27 and TRBJ1-2; no firm D call. Germline assignment: CDR1 MNHEY and CDR2 SMNVEV (reference sequence). The CDR3 has 15 amino acids. This CDR3 is CASSFSQSDNYGHAF. In DNA form, the CDR3 reads TGTGCCAGCAGTTTCTCCCAGTCGGATAACTATGGCCACGCCTTC.

This clonotype was seen many times. The rearrangement links TRBV6-1 to TRBJ1-5, with TRBD1 matching over 10 bases. Looked up from germline, CDR1 is MNHNS and CDR2 is SASEGT. This CDR3 comprises 17 residues. Unmatched junction bases numbered 14, after V lost 6 bases and J lost 6 bases. Written as DNA, the CDR3 is TGTGCCAGCAGGTCAGGGACAGGGGCGACCCGTAGTCAGCCCCAGCATTTT. Its protein product is CASRSGTGATRSQPQHF.

As concerns this clonotype: Mismatch with germline at one junction end may stem from a read error. The chain couples TRBV28 to TRBJ2-7; D possibly matches TRBD1 or TRBD2 (6 bases each). This CDR3 contains 14 residues. CDR1 is MDHEN and CDR2 is SYDVKM in the germline V gene. The CDR3 spells CASSLQGLSYGQYF. CDR3 nucleotides: TGTGCCAGCAGCCTACAGGGACTCTCCTACGGGCAGTACTTC.

This clonotype was seen ten or more times. This chain joins TRBV19 and TRBJ1-2, with 8 bases that match TRBD1. The ends lost 3 bases at V and 2 bases at J; junction bases unmatched: 8. CDR3 length: 16 residues. Germline V lookup: CDR1 LNHDA, CDR2 SQIVND (reference sequence). The CDR3 loop reads CASSMPDRVINYGYTF. Written as DNA, the CDR3 is TGTGCCAGTAGTATGCCGGACAGGGTTATCAACTATGGCTACACCTTC.

J is TRBJ1-1 and V is TRBV4-1, with TRBD1 identical over 9 bases. The length of the CDR3 is 13 residues. Germline V gene lookup returns CDR1 MGHRA and CDR2 YSYEKL. Trimming took 4 bases from V and 5 from J; bases not matched to a gene: 2. The CDR3 DNA follows: TGCGCCAGCAGCCGGGACAGGGTTACTGAAGCTTTCTTT. Amino acid sequence: CASSRDRVTEAFF.

The table lists this clonotype with many counts. The chain combines TRBV4-1 with TRBJ2-3, with 11 positions matching TRBD2. V lost 4 bases to trimming and J lost 8 bases; unmatched junction nucleotides: 2. This CDR3 comprises 13 residues. Germline assignment: CDR1 MGHRA and CDR2 YSYEKL. The DNA for the CDR3 is TGCGCCAGCAGCCCTCTAGCGGGAGGTACGCAGTATTTT. Protein product: CASSPLAGGTQYF.

The chain has TRBV4-1 and TRBJ2-1; D gene ambiguous. The CDR3 has 14 residues. Trimming pared 8 bases from V and 4 bases from J, leaving 15 bases between. Germline CDR1 reads MGHRA; CDR2 reads YSYEKL. In DNA form, the CDR3 reads TGCGCCAGCGGCCCCCGTTGGGCGTACAATGAGCAGTTCTTC. This encodes CASGPRWAYNEQFF.

This clonotype was recorded at least ten times. The chain carries TRBV12-3 or TRBV12-4 and TRBJ2-3; D gene uncertain. This CDR3 is built from 12 residues. V was pared by 3 bases and J by 4 bases, with 5 bases between. In nucleotides, the CDR3 is TGTGCCAGCAGTTTCTTACCAGATACGCAGTATTTT. This sequence encodes CASSFLPDTQYF.

The rearrangement uses TRBV14 and TRBJ2-1; D uncertain. V lost 6 bases to trimming and J lost 3 bases, with 18 bases between them. Germline V lookup: CDR1 SGHDN, CDR2 FVKESK. This CDR3 is built from 16 residues. CDR3 loop: CASRQRIGPHYNEQFF. As DNA, the CDR3 is TGTGCCAGCAGACAACGAATCGGTCCACACTACAATGAGCAGTTCTTC.

The chain combines TRBV28 with TRBJ2-4; 7 bases are shared with TRBD1. CDR3 size: 16 residues. Germline-derived CDR1 and CDR2 are MDHEN and SYDVKM. V lost 9 bases and J lost 0; bases outside the gene matches: 11. CDR3 sequence (DNA): TGTGCCAGTACTCAACGGACAGGATTAGCCAAAAACATTCAGTACTTC. Translation gives CASTQRTGLAKNIQYF.

The V and J genes are TRBV6-2 or TRBV6-3 and TRBJ2-7, with no clear D. V was shortened by 0 bases and J by 2 bases, with 5 bases between the two germline ends. Germline CDR1 reads MNHEY; CDR2 reads SVGEGT. This CDR3 comprises 13 residues. The CDR3 is CASSYSYTYEQYF. CDR3 coding DNA: TGTGCCAGCAGTTACTCGTACACCTACGAGCAGTACTTC.

This clonotype was recorded many times. The chain uses TRBV19 and TRBJ2-1, with D possibly TRBD2 on 5 matching bases. Germline-derived CDR1 and CDR2 are LNHDA and SQIVND (reference sequence). The V gene lost 2 bases and the J gene lost 0 bases, with 11 bases spanning the gap. The CDR3 length is 16 residues. CDR3 DNA sequence: TGTGCCAGTAGTATATCTTCGGGGATCTCCTACAATGAGCAGTTCTTC. Translating it yields CASSISSGISYNEQFF.